These 2 T cell receptor beta chains originate from one sample sequenced in a study of immune characteristics of hereditary and idiopathic chronic pancreatitis. Library construction relied on the immunoSEQ multiplex PCR assay. TCRdb's version of the immuneACCESS table is confined to in-frame rearrangements and falls short of the full clone set. An unresolved V gene accounts for under half of the shortfall where checked; the remainder is of unknown origin. The sample records some 1,600 clones, just under 80% of which are singletons. About 7.7% of the sample belongs to the ten largest clones. Patients undergoing total pancreatectomy with islet autotransplantation (TPIAT) were the source of the chronic pancreatitis pancreas tissue. Sequenced material: pancreas tissue with hereditary chronic pancreatitis. Source of these receptors: a human donor with chronic pancreatitis.

This clone has a handful of counts. The chain recombines TRBV19 with TRBJ2-3; 9 nucleotides match TRBD1. The CDR3 runs 14 residues. Germline V gene data show CDR1 as LNHDA and CDR2 as SQIVND (reference sequence). Trimming took 1 base from V and 4 from J; bases not matched to a gene: 0. CDR3 sequence reads: CASSIGQGADTQYF. CDR3 DNA: TGTGCCAGTAGTATAGGACAGGGGGCAGATACGCAGTATTTT.

The rearrangement links TRBV27 to TRBJ2-7; D is uncertain. Germline V gives CDR1 MNHEY, CDR2 SMNVEV (reference sequence). This CDR3 is 14 amino acids long. Trimming shortened V by 0 bases and J by 0 bases, and 6 bases separated the two germline ends. CDR3 sequence reads: CASSLSLSSYEQYF. The CDR3 region has the DNA TGTGCCAGCAGTTTATCCCTAAGCTCCTACGAGCAGTACTTC.